This T cell receptor beta chain is from a study of control samples from healthy donors and cancer patients. Data came from immunoSEQ multiplex PCR; TCRdb stores just in-frame clones and leaves some out. The sample has 75,000 to 90,000 clones; about 84% are singletons. The CDR3 is made up of 13 amino acids. The germline CDR1 and CDR2 sequences are SGHNT and YYREEE (reference sequence). V was shortened by 5 bases and J by 4 bases, with 12 bases between the two germline ends. Sequencing was done on a sample of blood. The receptor was isolated from a woman in her thirties or forties in good health. This chain joins TRBV5-4 and TRBJ1-2; D may be TRBD1 (5 bases). The CDR3 sequence is CASSQGTAYGYTF. The DNA of the CDR3 is TGTGCCAGCAGTCAGGGAACTGCCTATGGCTACACCTTC.